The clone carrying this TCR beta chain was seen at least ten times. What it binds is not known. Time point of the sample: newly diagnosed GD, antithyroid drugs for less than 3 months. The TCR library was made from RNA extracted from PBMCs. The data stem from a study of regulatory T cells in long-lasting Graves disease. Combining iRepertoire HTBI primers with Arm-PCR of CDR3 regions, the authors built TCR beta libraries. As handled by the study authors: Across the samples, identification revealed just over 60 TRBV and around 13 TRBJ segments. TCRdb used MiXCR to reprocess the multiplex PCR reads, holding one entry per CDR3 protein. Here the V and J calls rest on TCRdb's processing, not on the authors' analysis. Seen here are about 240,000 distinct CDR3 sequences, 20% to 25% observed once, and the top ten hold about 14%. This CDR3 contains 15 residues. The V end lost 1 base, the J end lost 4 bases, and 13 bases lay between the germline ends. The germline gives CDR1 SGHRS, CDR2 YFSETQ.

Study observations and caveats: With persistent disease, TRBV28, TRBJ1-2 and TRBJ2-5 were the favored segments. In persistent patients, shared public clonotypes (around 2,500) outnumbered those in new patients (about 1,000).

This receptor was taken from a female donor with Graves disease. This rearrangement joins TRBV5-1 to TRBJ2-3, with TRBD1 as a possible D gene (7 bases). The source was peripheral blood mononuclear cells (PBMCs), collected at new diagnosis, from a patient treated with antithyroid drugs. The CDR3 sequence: CASSLRQGGADTQYF. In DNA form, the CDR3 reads TGCGCCAGCAGCTTGCGACAGGGAGGTGCAGATACGCAGTATTTT. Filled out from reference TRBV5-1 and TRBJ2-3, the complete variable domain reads KAGVTQTPRYLIKTRGQQVTLSCSPISGHRSVSWYQQTPGQGLQFLFEYFSETQRNKGNFPGRFSGRQFSNSRSEMNVSTLELGDSALYLCASSLRQGGADTQYFGPGTRLTVL.